Listed here are 11 T cell receptor beta chains from one sample, sequenced in a study of early T cells in non-severe SARS-CoV-2 infection. TCRdb independently ran MiXCR on the 5' RACE reads; one entry per CDR3 protein. The table lists approximately 97,000 distinct CDR3 sequences, approximately 11% of them singletons. Sequenced here: whole blood, sampled at baseline. All receptors derive from an adult who was a healthcare worker with PCR-confirmed SARS-CoV-2 infection or an uninfected control (not recorded which).

This clonotype was seen at least ten times. V usage is TRBV21-1 and J usage is TRBJ1-2. TRBV21-1 is shown as a pseudogene. This CDR3 has 14 residues. CDR3 region: CASSRDYTSYGYTF. DNA of the CDR3: TGTGCCAGCAGCAGGGACTACACCAGCTATGGCTACACCTTC.

This clonotype came up a few times. This chain links TRBV11-2 with TRBJ2-3; TRBD1 matches at 7 bases. The CDR3 is made up of 15 amino acids. V shed 6 bases, J shed 3 bases, and the junction held 9 bases outside the gene matches. Germline lookup yields CDR1 SGHAT and CDR2 FQNNGV. The CDR3 DNA follows: TGTGCCAGCAGGCGCTCGGGACAGCCGACAGATACGCAGTATTTT. Its protein product is CASRRSGQPTDTQYF.

There are many counts of this clonotype. The gene calls are TRBV20-1 and TRBJ2-7, with 14 positions matching TRBD2. V dropped 0 bases and J dropped 1; count of bases not matched to a gene: 11. The V gene's germline CDR1 is DFQATT and CDR2 SNEGSKA (reference sequence). CDR3 length: 19 amino acids. The CDR3 region is CSARDLRGLAGERSYEQYF. For the CDR3, the DNA is TGCAGTGCTAGAGATCTTCGGGGACTAGCGGGAGAACGGTCCTACGAGCAGTACTTC.

The chain employs TRBV5-1 and TRBJ2-3; either TRBD1 or TRBD2 may supply D (5 bases each). The CDR3 has 13 amino acids. The germline V gene has CDR1 SGHRS and CDR2 YFSETQ. Trimming cost V 8 bases and J 3 bases, with 13 bases left between them. The CDR3 reads CASKVEGTDTQYF. Here the CDR3 DNA reads TGCGCCAGTAAAGTAGAGGGGACAGATACGCAGTATTTT.

There are a few counts of this clonotype. This chain connects TRBV7-9 to TRBJ2-1; TRBD2 aligns across 7 bases. Germline V gene sequence: CDR1 SEHNR, CDR2 FQNEAQ (reference sequence). CDR3 size: 17 residues. With V trimmed by 1 base and J by 4 bases, 10 bases remained unmatched. CDR3 loop: CASSLVGLADDYNEQFF. The CDR3 DNA is TGTGCCAGCAGCTTAGTAGGGCTAGCGGACGATTACAATGAGCAGTTCTTC.

This clonotype has ten or more counts. The chain recombines TRBV7-2 with TRBJ2-7; 8 bases agree with TRBD2. Trimming at V came to 7 bases and at J to 5 bases, leaving 10 bases not matched to a gene. Germline CDR1 and CDR2: SGHTA and FQGNSA. This CDR3 is 14 amino acids long. For the CDR3, the DNA is TGTGCCAGCAAGACTAGCGCAACGGCCGACGAGCAGTACTTC. Its translation: CASKTSATADEQYF.

This chain links TRBV5-1 with TRBJ2-1; TRBD2 agrees at 14 bases. Trimming at V came to 3 bases and at J to 8 bases, leaving 7 bases not matched to a gene. The CDR3 contains 16 residues. In germline, CDR1 is SGHRS, CDR2 YFSETQ. This CDR3 is CASSSGLAGAVDEQFF. The CDR3 region has the DNA TGCGCCAGCAGCTCGGGACTAGCGGGAGCGGTCGATGAGCAGTTCTTC. The variable domain in full, with the rest retrieved from reference TRBV5-1 and TRBJ2-1, is KAGVTQTPRYLIKTRGQQVTLSCSPISGHRSVSWYQQTPGQGLQFLFEYFSETQRNKGNFPGRFSGRQFSNSRSEMNVSTLELGDSALYLCASSSGLAGAVDEQFFGPGTRLTVL.

The chain joins TRBV9 to TRBJ2-6; D possibly corresponds to TRBD1 (6 bases). The CDR3 has 14 residues. Trimming shortened V by 3 bases and J by 4 bases, and 8 bases separated the two germline ends. The germline gives CDR1 SGDLS, CDR2 YYNGEE. The chain's CDR3 is CASSDRVGANVLTF. The CDR3 DNA reads as TGTGCCAGCAGCGACAGGGTCGGGGCCAACGTCCTGACTTTC.

This clonotype was counted at least ten times. The chain has TRBV19 and TRBJ1-1; 7 bases line up with TRBD1. CDR1 and CDR2 from the germline V gene are LNHDA and SQIVND (reference sequence). V lost 6 bases to trimming and J lost 0 bases; unmatched junction nucleotides: 4. The CDR3 spans 14 residues. The CDR3 sequence is CASRRQGMNTEAFF. CDR3 coding DNA: TGTGCCAGTAGGAGACAGGGAATGAACACTGAAGCTTTCTTT. Full variable domain (outside the CDR3, taken from reference TRBV19 and TRBJ1-1): DGGITQSPKYLFRKEGQNVTLSCEQNLNHDAMYWYRQDPGQGLRLIYYSQIVNDFQKGDIAEGYSVSREKKESFPLTVTSAQKNPTAFYLCASRRQGMNTEAFFGQGTRLTVV.

On this clonotype itself: An end of the junction differs from the germline gene, which may be a read error. The gene calls are TRBV5-4 and TRBJ2-3, with no clear D. The germline gives CDR1 SGHNT, CDR2 YYREEE (reference sequence). This CDR3 is 13 amino acids long. Written as DNA, the CDR3 is TGTGCCGGCAGCTGGGCAGGCACAGATACGCAGTATTTT. Its protein is CAGSWAGTDTQYF.

This clonotype was counted between two and nine times. This chain uses TRBV25-1 with TRBJ1-4, with D possibly TRBD1 on 5 matching bases. The V gene lost 4 bases and the J gene lost 10 bases, with 19 bases spanning the gap. The CDR3 covers 15 residues. CDR1 MGHDK and CDR2 SYGVNS come from the germline V gene. The CDR3 DNA reads as TGTGCCAGCAGTGCCCTCCTTGGAGGGGTTGGAAAACTGTTTTTT. Amino acids: CASSALLGGVGKLFF.